This TCR beta chain was obtained from a study of blood T cell repertoires in COVID-19. For the study at large: Acute and convalescent COVID-19 specimens originated in the United States, Italy and Spain. T cells, B-cell-depleted T cells, or PBMCs provided the cDNA or gDNA that served as material.

The ends were cut back, 3 bases at V and 5 bases at J, with 17 bases in the middle. Germline loops: CDR1 LGHDT, CDR2 YNNKEL (reference sequence). CDR3 length equals 15 residues. One Seattle source followed patients from active infection through their disease course. Original analysis: How many nucleated cells were present was estimated from reference gene primer amplification. This table comes from immunoSEQ multiplex PCR, and its TCRdb copy is limited to in-frame clones, with some not included. V, J and clone size were drawn from that table, and D and trimming were deduced from the DNA. The table records approximately 170,000 clones, 83% of them present only once.

This rearrangement joins TRBV3-1 (or the pseudogene TRBV3-2) to TRBJ2-7; TRBD2 is a possible D gene (6 bases). This clonotype originated in a woman aged 70-85 years with COVID-19, enrolled during active disease. The specimen sequenced was peripheral blood. The CDR3 protein is CASSQGRGTGHEQYF. The CDR3 DNA reads as TGTGCCAGCAGCCAGGGTCGGGGGACGGGCCACGAGCAGTACTTC.